The 31 T cell receptor beta chains reported below all come from one sample, sequenced in a study of T-cell memory formation after mild COVID-19. TCRdb reprocessed the 5' RACE reads with MiXCR, giving one entry per CDR3 protein. The sample yields about 610,000 distinct CDR3 sequences, roughly 17% seen once. The sample taken for sequencing was PBMCs or a T cell subset sorted from them (not recorded which). Receptors originate from an adult woman who had mild COVID-19 (a few samples of this study predate the infection). Cell type and time point are not known.

This clonotype has more than one count but fewer than ten. This sequence joins TRBV24-1 and TRBJ2-1; TRBD2 matches at 13 bases. In germline, CDR1 is KGHDR, CDR2 SFDVKD. V lost 3 bases, J lost 2 bases, and 6 bases stayed unmatched. The CDR3 runs to 18 residues. The CDR3 sequence is CATSDVPGTSGAYNEQFF. As DNA, the CDR3 is TGTGCCACCAGTGATGTTCCCGGGACTAGCGGGGCCTACAATGAGCAGTTCTTC.

The chain combines TRBV6-2 or TRBV6-3 with TRBJ2-3; the match to TRBD1 covers 7 bases. The germline CDR1 and CDR2 sequences are MNHEY and SVGEGT. V was pared by 6 bases and J by 6 bases, with 15 bases of the junction left unmatched. This CDR3 region has 16 residues. The CDR3 sequence: CASRVRPGQTGDTQYF. CDR3 nucleotide sequence: TGTGCCAGCAGAGTTAGACCGGGACAGACGGGTGATACGCAGTATTTT.

The chain links TRBV6-5 to TRBJ2-7; the D gene is possibly TRBD1 (5 bases). The V gene lost 0 bases and the J gene lost 7 bases, with 10 bases spanning the gap. This CDR3 contains 13 residues. The V gene's germline CDR1 is MNHEY and CDR2 SVGAGI. The CDR3 DNA sequence: TGTGCCAGCAGTTACTCGAAAGGGGAAGAGCAGTACTTC. This sequence encodes CASSYSKGEEQYF.

This clonotype was detected only a few times. The chain combines TRBV24-1 with TRBJ2-1; 10 positions match TRBD1. CDR1 is KGHDR and CDR2 is SFDVKD in the germline V gene. This CDR3 has 17 amino acids. Losses at the gene ends were 3 bases for V and 8 bases for J; bases not matched to a gene: 12. The CDR3 DNA reads TGTGCCACCAGTGATATTCGACAGGGGGCTAGGCGCTATGAGCAGTTCTTC. Encoded protein: CATSDIRQGARRYEQFF.

The chain is built from TRBV20-1 and TRBJ2-7; 7 nucleotides align to TRBD1. Germline CDR1 is DFQATT and CDR2 is SNEGSKA (reference sequence). The CDR3 contains 14 residues. V dropped 3 bases and J dropped 4; count of bases not matched to a gene: 9. For the CDR3, the DNA is TGCAGTGCTAGTTCCGGGACAGCGACATACGAGCAGTACTTC. It encodes CSASSGTATYEQYF.

This clonotype was observed at least ten times. The gene calls are TRBV7-9 and TRBJ2-1; D is perhaps TRBD2 (5 bases). Per germline, CDR1 SEHNR and CDR2 FQNEAQ (reference sequence). Trimming cost V 5 bases and J 0 bases, with 14 bases left between them. The CDR3 has 16 amino acids. CDR3 region: CASSPRIGSSYNEQFF. DNA of the CDR3: TGTGCCAGCAGCCCCCGGATTGGGAGCTCCTACAATGAGCAGTTCTTC.

This clonotype was counted a few times. The chain combines TRBV5-6 with TRBJ2-5, with a weak D call TRBD2 (6 bases). Germline CDR1 SGHDT, CDR2 YYEEEE. There are 16 residues in the CDR3. V was shortened by 4 bases and J by 5 bases, with 21 bases between the two germline ends. The CDR3 here is CASSRRWRGPLETQYF. CDR3 DNA sequence: TGTGCCAGCAGCCGCCGTTGGCGGGGTCCGCTGGAGACCCAGTACTTC.

This clonotype was seen only a few times. The chain uses TRBV28 and TRBJ1-1, with no clear D. This CDR3 has 11 amino acids. Trimming cost V 3 bases and J 11 bases, with 10 bases left between them. Germline CDR1 is MDHEN and CDR2 is SYDVKM. The CDR3 region has the DNA TGTGCCAGCAGTTTTATCTCTGGCGCTTTCTTT. Translated: CASSFISGAFF.

J is TRBJ1-2 and V is TRBV11-2; no clear D gene. Trimming removed 4 bases at V and 2 bases at J, with 11 bases between. The germline V gene has CDR1 SGHAT and CDR2 FQNNGV. This CDR3 contains 14 residues. Written as DNA, the CDR3 is TGTGCCAGCAGCTCTCGTGTCGAGAACTATGGCTACACCTTC. Translation: CASSSRVENYGYTF.

This clonotype was detected only a few times. The genes are TRBV6-2 or TRBV6-3 and TRBJ1-2, with D possibly being TRBD1 (6 bases). CDR1 MNHEY and CDR2 SVGEGT come from the germline V gene. CDR3 size: 15 residues. The V gene lost 5 bases and the J gene lost 2 bases, with 15 bases spanning the gap. The CDR3 reads CASSLWDTFNYGYTF. The CDR3 nucleotides read TGTGCCAGCAGTCTATGGGACACTTTCAACTATGGCTACACCTTC.

This chain uses TRBV29-1 with TRBJ1-2; D is possibly TRBD1 (6 bases). Germline-derived CDR1 and CDR2 are SQVTM and ANQGSEA. The CDR3 extends over 14 amino acids. Trimming shortened V by 7 bases and J by 4 bases, and 19 bases separated the two germline ends. CDR3 residues: CSAQTLDSVYGYTF. CDR3 coding DNA: TGCAGCGCCCAAACGTTGGACAGTGTCTATGGCTACACCTTC.

This clonotype was observed a handful of times. The chain couples TRBV7-6 to TRBJ2-7; TRBD2 aligns across 12 bases. The CDR3 runs to 14 residues. V shed 4 bases, J shed 4 bases, and the junction held 2 bases outside the gene matches. Germline assignment: CDR1 SGHVS and CDR2 FNYEAQ. Here the CDR3 reads CASSSSGGGYEQYF. In DNA form, the CDR3 reads TGTGCCAGCAGCTCTAGCGGGGGGGGATACGAGCAGTACTTC. The full variable domain, completed using reference TRBV7-6 and TRBJ2-7, is GAGVSQSPRYKVTKRGQDVALRCDPISGHVSLYWYRQALGQGPEFLTYFNYEAQQDKSGLPNDRFSAERPEGSISTLTIQRTEQRDSAMYRCASSSSGGGYEQYFGPGTRLTVT.

The chain recombines TRBV14 with TRBJ2-3, with unresolved D. The V and J ends lost 0 bases and 2 bases respectively, with 15 bases between them. Germline-derived CDR1 and CDR2 are SGHDN and FVKESK. This CDR3 contains 17 residues. The CDR3 spells CASSQEGSGLYTDTQYF. CDR3 in DNA: TGTGCCAGCAGCCAAGAAGGATCTGGGTTATACACAGATACGCAGTATTTT.

In its sample, this clonotype was seen many times. The chain is built from TRBV6-2 or TRBV6-3 and TRBJ2-3; D gene unclear. CDR1 MNHEY and CDR2 SVGEGT come from the germline V gene. Deletions cut 5 bases from V and 2 bases from J, with 8 bases between. This CDR3 is 13 amino acids long. The CDR3 DNA reads TGTGCCAGCAGTCACAGTCCCACAGATACGCAGTATTTT. Amino acids: CASSHSPTDTQYF.

This clonotype was detected ten times or more. The chain couples TRBV12-3 or TRBV12-4 to TRBJ1-5; no clear D. V was trimmed by 1 base and J by 4 bases, leaving 5 bases between them. This CDR3 has 13 amino acids. CDR3 protein: CASSLGRNQPQHF. CDR3 in DNA: TGTGCCAGCAGTTTAGGAAGAAATCAGCCCCAGCATTTT.

This clonotype occurred many times. V is TRBV3-1 and J is TRBJ1-6; D is uncertain. The ends were cut back, 4 bases at V and 9 bases at J, with 19 bases in the middle. Germline assignment: CDR1 LGHDT and CDR2 YNNKEL (reference sequence). This CDR3 has 16 amino acids. Here the CDR3 DNA reads TGTGCCAGCAGCCTAATCGGACCCCAACGGAGTTCACCCCTCCACTTT. This encodes CASSLIGPQRSSPLHF.

V gene TRBV12-3 or TRBV12-4 combines with J gene TRBJ2-5; tentatively, D is TRBD1 or TRBD2 (5 bases each). This CDR3 spans 12 amino acids. V lost 5 bases to trimming and J lost 12 bases, with 16 bases between them. CDR3: CASSRGSRVKYF. CDR3 coding DNA: TGTGCCAGCAGTCGGGGCAGTCGGGTCAAGTACTTC.

The chain couples TRBV7-9 to TRBJ2-7; 9 bases map to TRBD1. Per germline, CDR1 SEHNR and CDR2 FQNEAQ (reference sequence). J was trimmed by 6 bases and V by 5 bases; bases with no gene match: 11. The CDR3 runs 15 residues. The CDR3 DNA reads TGTGCCAGCAGCACCCCGGGACAGGGCAACTTCGAGCAGTACTTC. Translation gives CASSTPGQGNFEQYF.

This clonotype was seen ten or more times. The chain joins TRBV6-6 to TRBJ2-2, with 9 bases lining up with TRBD1. Germline CDR1 and CDR2: MNHNY and SVGAGI (reference sequence). The J segment lost 5 bases and the V segment lost 5 bases, leaving 9 bases of the junction unmatched. The length of the CDR3 is 16 residues. The CDR3 region is CASSQPGQGLTGELFF. As DNA, the CDR3 is TGTGCCAGCAGTCAACCGGGACAGGGTTTAACCGGGGAGCTGTTTTTT.

This clonotype was counted ten times or more. The genes are TRBV5-1 and TRBJ2-7; 11 bases align to TRBD2. V was pared by 5 bases and J by 4 bases, with 5 bases of the junction left unmatched. Germline values: CDR1 SGHRS, CDR2 YFSETQ. CDR3 length: 14 residues. The CDR3 protein is CASSPGLADYEQYF. The CDR3 nucleotides are TGCGCCAGCAGTCCGGGACTAGCGGATTACGAGCAGTACTTC.

Only a few counts were recorded for this clonotype. The J gene is TRBJ2-7, the V gene TRBV12-3 or TRBV12-4; the D is unclear. This CDR3 contains 14 residues. V lost 1 base, J lost 2 bases, and 9 bases lay in between. The CDR3 protein is CASSLDEYPYEQYF. As DNA, the CDR3 is TGTGCCAGCAGTTTAGATGAGTACCCCTACGAGCAGTACTTC.

The chain uses TRBV4-2 and TRBJ2-3; TRBD2 matches at 10 bases. V shed 2 bases, J shed 4 bases, and the junction held 12 bases outside the gene matches. Germline-derived CDR1 and CDR2 are LGHNA and YNFKEQ. The CDR3 totals 18 residues. The DNA of the CDR3 is TGTGCCAGCAGCCAAATTGCCAGCGGGGGGGTTGGACCAGATACGCAGTATTTT. It yields the protein CASSQIASGGVGPDTQYF.

This clonotype was picked up a small number of times. The chain combines TRBV6-5 with TRBJ1-1; weak D call: TRBD1 (5 bases). The CDR3 has 15 residues. Germline V gene lookup returns CDR1 MNHEY and CDR2 SVGAGI. The V gene lost 8 bases and the J gene lost 0 bases, with 16 bases spanning the gap. In DNA form, the CDR3 reads TGTGCCAGCTACCTTGGGGGTACAATGAACACTGAAGCTTTCTTT. This encodes CASYLGGTMNTEAFF.

The rearrangement links TRBV7-9 to TRBJ2-3; tentatively, D is TRBD1 (5 bases). Trimming removed 1 base at V and 8 bases at J, with 16 bases between. The CDR3 loop spans 15 amino acids. Germline-derived CDR1 and CDR2 are SEHNR and FQNEAQ (reference sequence). CDR3 amino acids: CASSLESPLGVTQYF. The CDR3 coding sequence is TGTGCCAGCAGCTTAGAGTCCCCTCTAGGGGTTACGCAGTATTTT.

This clonotype appeared a few times. The gene calls are TRBV7-8 and TRBJ1-1, with 7 bases identical to TRBD1. The CDR3 has 14 residues. Trimming at V came to 1 base and at J to 10 bases, leaving 9 bases not matched to a gene. The germline V gene has CDR1 SGHVS and CDR2 FQNEAQ. The CDR3 nucleotides are TGTGCCAGCAGCTTAGGGACAGGCGGCGACGGAGCTTTCTTT. This encodes CASSLGTGGDGAFF.

This clonotype was detected only a few times. The rearrangement joins TRBV6-1 to TRBJ2-6; D is unresolved. The CDR3 spans 13 residues. Germline CDR1 reads MNHNS; CDR2 reads SASEGT. V lost 9 bases and J lost 2, with 8 bases in between. The CDR3 region has the DNA TGTGCCAGTGTGCTTACTGGGGCCAACGTCCTGACTTTC. Residues: CASVLTGANVLTF.

The CDR3 DNA is TGTGCCACCGCCGATGGGGGCGAGCAGTACTTC. As protein: CATADGGEQYF. This chain connects TRBV24-1 to TRBJ2-7; D might be TRBD1 or TRBD2, each matching 5 bases. The CDR3 runs to 11 residues. V shed 9 bases and J shed 6 bases, with 11 bases lying between them. Germline V gene data show CDR1 as KGHDR and CDR2 as SFDVKD.

J is TRBJ2-5 and V is TRBV9, with TRBD2 as a possible D gene (6 bases). V was clipped by 0 bases and J by 5 bases, with 17 bases between them. Per germline, CDR1 SGDLS and CDR2 YYNGEE. This CDR3 spans 16 amino acids. The CDR3 bases are TGTGCCAGCAGCGTAGAGGTTGCGGGGCCACGGGAGACCCAGTACTTC. Translating it yields CASSVEVAGPRETQYF.

In its sample, this clonotype was seen a few times. The chain employs TRBV29-1 and TRBJ2-3; unclear D gene. V was clipped by 2 bases and J by 6 bases, with 12 bases between them. The CDR3 sequence is 13 residues long. Germline values: CDR1 SQVTM, CDR2 ANQGSEA. The CDR3 region is CSVEQPLHDTQYF. DNA for the CDR3: TGCAGCGTTGAACAGCCACTGCATGATACGCAGTATTTT.

This clonotype has more than one count but fewer than ten. In DNA, the CDR3 is TGTGCCTGGAGTGACAGAAACACTGAAGCTTTCTTT. It encodes CAWSDRNTEAFF. The chain employs TRBV30 and TRBJ1-1; D is uncertain. Trimming took off 1 base at V and 2 bases at J, with 5 bases between the two ends. CDR1 GTSNPN and CDR2 SVGIG come from the germline V gene (reference sequence). The CDR3 is 12 residues long.

This clonotype was seen more than once but under ten times. This chain joins TRBV5-1 and TRBJ1-2; 7 nucleotides match TRBD1. The CDR3 contains 14 residues. The germline V gene has CDR1 SGHRS and CDR2 YFSETQ. J was trimmed by 4 bases and V by 0 bases; bases with no gene match: 3. CDR3 in amino acids: CASSLGGTAYGYTF. The CDR3 bases are TGCGCCAGCAGCTTGGGAGGGACAGCCTATGGCTACACCTTC. Supplemented by reference TRBV5-1 and TRBJ1-2, the full variable domain reads KAGVTQTPRYLIKTRGQQVTLSCSPISGHRSVSWYQQTPGQGLQFLFEYFSETQRNKGNFPGRFSGRQFSNSRSEMNVSTLELGDSALYLCASSLGGTAYGYTFGSGTRLTVV.